This is a list of T cell receptor beta chains from one sample in a study of cytomegalovirus exposure and HLA in healthy donors. Sequencing was performed with immunoSEQ multiplex PCR; in TCRdb, only in-frame clones are kept and a portion is missing. The sample contains 150,000 to 200,000 clones, about three quarters of which appear only once. The sequenced sample was PBMCs. Receptors originate from a man aged 18 to 30 in good health and CMV-seronegative. Each CDR3 is given with its conserved first and last residue. Fields, in order: V gene, clone size, D gene, J gene, CDR3 protein, CDR3 DNA. A D gene is named only where the DNA matches it firmly. Size is stated for part of the rows, as once, few or many counts, or as a class when the clone is expanded.

>TRBV29-1|NA|TRBD2|TRBJ2-1
CSVSRLANNEQFF
TGCAGCGTTTCCCGACTAGCGAACAATGAGCAGTTCTTC
>TRBV19|NA|NA|TRBJ2-3
CASSIQGRDTQYF
TGTGCCAGTAGTATACAGGGAAGAGATACGCAGTATTTT
>TRBV7-9|NA|NA|TRBJ2-7
CASSPRTGSSYEQYF
TGTGCCAGCAGCCCCAGGACGGGGAGCTCCTACGAGCAGTACTTC
>TRBV30|NA|NA|TRBJ2-3
CACRSTDTQYF
TGTGCCTGTAGAAGCACAGATACGCAGTATTTT
>TRBV29-1|NA|NA|TRBJ2-7
CSFRSGSSYEQYF
TGCAGCTTTAGGTCAGGGTCCTCCTACGAGCAGTACTTC
>TRBV13|few|NA|TRBJ2-4
CASSFFTVVPNIQYF
TGTGCCAGCAGCTTTTTTACTGTCGTCCCGAACATTCAGTACTTC
>TRBV13|NA|NA|TRBJ2-7
CASSYGSEQYF
TGTGCCAGCAGCTACGGGAGCGAGCAGTACTTC
>TRBV9|NA|NA|TRBJ2-7
CASSPEDGVLRVQYF
TGTGCCAGCAGCCCGGAGGACGGTGTATTAAGGGTGCAGTACTTC
>TRBV2|NA|NA|TRBJ1-1
CANRRKDTEAFF
TGTGCCAACCGCAGGAAGGACACTGAAGCTTTCTTT
>TRBV4-3|NA|NA|TRBJ2-2
CASSLNFGGEGNTGELFF
TGCGCCAGCAGCCTCAACTTTGGAGGGGAAGGGAACACCGGGGAGCTGTTTTTT
>TRBV6-1|NA|NA|TRBJ1-4
CASSEVRGSNEKLFF
TGTGCCAGCAGTGAAGTGCGGGGATCTAATGAAAAACTGTTTTTT
>TRBV15|NA|TRBD1|TRBJ2-1
CATSRDQSQGVYNEQFF
TGTGCCACCAGCAGAGATCAGTCACAGGGGGTTTACAATGAGCAGTTCTTC
>TRBV5-1|NA|NA|TRBJ2-7
CASSLAKGDYEQYF
TGCGCCAGCAGCTTGGCGAAAGGAGACTACGAGCAGTACTTC
>TRBV27|NA|NA|TRBJ1-1
CASSLSEGCEAFF
TGTGCCAGCAGTTTATCAGAGGGTTGTGAAGCTTTCTTT
>TRBV5-4|NA|TRBD2|TRBJ2-3
CASSLGLADRTDTQYF
TGTGCCAGCAGCTTGGGACTAGCGGATCGCACAGATACGCAGTATTTT
>TRBV7-9|few|NA|TRBJ2-7
CASSLGTSEEQYF
TGTGCCAGCAGCTTAGGTACTTCTGAAGAGCAGTACTTC
>TRBV11-2|NA|NA|TRBJ1-2
CASSLDREDYTF
TGTGCCAGCAGCTTAGACAGGGAGGACTACACCTTC
>TRBV29-1|few|NA|TRBJ2-1
CSVVRGGGYNEQFF
TGCAGCGTTGTGCGAGGGGGAGGGTACAATGAGCAGTTCTTC
>TRBV30|NA|NA|TRBJ1-3
CAWSRGNSGNTIYF
TGTGCCTGGAGCCGGGGGAACTCTGGAAACACCATATATTTT
>TRBV11-3|NA|TRBD1|TRBJ2-7
CASSPGTVYEQYF
TGTGCCAGCAGCCCGGGGACAGTCTACGAGCAGTACTTC
>TRBV29-1|NA|TRBD1|TRBJ2-7
CSVRQGSYEQYF
TGCAGCGTCCGACAGGGGAGCTACGAGCAGTACTTC
>TRBV27|NA|TRBD2|TRBJ2-6
CASSLRGGRIPGANVLTF
TGTGCCAGCAGTTTGAGGGGCGGGAGGATCCCTGGGGCCAACGTCCTGACTTTC
>TRBV9|NA|TRBD1|TRBJ1-4
CASSVATGANEKLFF
TGTGCCAGCAGCGTAGCTACAGGGGCTAATGAAAAACTGTTTTTT
>TRBV29-1|NA|TRBD1|TRBJ1-2
CSVEDTGGYGYTF
TGCAGCGTTGAAGATACAGGGGGCTATGGCTACACCTTC
>TRBV7-2|NA|NA|TRBJ1-5
CASSTQPRDQPQHF
TGTGCCAGCAGCACCCAACCCAGGGATCAGCCCCAGCATTTT
>TRBV5-4|NA|NA|TRBJ1-1
CASSSEHAVNTEAFF
TGTGCCAGCAGCAGCGAGCACGCCGTGAACACTGAAGCTTTCTTT
>TRBV7-6|NA|TRBD1|TRBJ1-5
CASSLQGAHQPQHF
TGTGCCAGCAGCTTACAGGGGGCCCATCAGCCCCAGCATTTT
>TRBV5-1|once|TRBD1|TRBJ2-7
CASSLEPQDRGYEQYF
TGCGCCAGCAGCTTGGAGCCGCAGGACAGGGGGTACGAGCAGTACTTT
>TRBV9|NA|NA|TRBJ2-2
CASSASTGSGTGELFF
TGTGCCAGCAGCGCGTCAACAGGGTCGGGAACCGGGGAGCTGTTTTTT